This TCR beta chain was observed in a study of shared T cell receptors in the human thymus. CDR3 length: 13 amino acids. J was trimmed by 12 bases and V by 5 bases; bases with no gene match: 10. From germline, CDR1 is SGHAT and CDR2 FQNNGV. The repertoire was sequenced with immunoSEQ multiplex PCR; TCRdb's copy has only in-frame clones and lacks some. This table has about 540,000 clones, 75% to 85% appearing once. These data were also reused for a study on human thymus T cells. That source notes: Corrective cardiac operations yielded the resected thymus tissue. Repertoires sampled from thymus and blood appeared biased in V and J gene usage. Thymic repertoires from unrelated individuals overlapped highly, related research reported.

The sample consisted of thymocytes. The receptor's source is a boy less than two years old with a congenital heart defect. This chain uses TRBV11-2 with TRBJ2-1; 7 bases agree with TRBD1. CDR3 nucleotide sequence: TGTGCCAGCAGCCAAATGACAGGGTTTCGGCAGTTCTTC. Protein: CASSQMTGFRQFF.